This TCR beta chain is from a study of graft-versus-host responses after intestinal transplantation. About this clone itself: The antigen is not known.

Study-level points and caveats: Present in recipient marrow, GvH clones included some that appeared first in ileum or blood.

Generated by immunoSEQ multiplex PCR, the TCRdb table keeps only in-frame clones and is missing some. Of about 51,000 clones in the sample, around 90% were seen once. Sequencing used unstimulated CD4+ T cells sorted from spleen or lymph node cells, obtained before transplant. The TCR originated in a human donor who was the organ donor for an intestinal transplant.

CDR3 loop: CASSFQRENEQYF. DNA for the CDR3: TGTGCCAGCAGCTTCCAGCGGGAGAACGAGCAGTACTTC. The chain has TRBV5-4 and TRBJ2-7; the match to TRBD2 covers 8 bases. V was clipped by 2 bases and J by 5 bases; unmatched bases: 3. The germline V gene encodes CDR1 SGHNT and CDR2 YYREEE (reference sequence). This CDR3 contains 13 residues.